This T cell receptor (beta chain) was profiled in a study of shared clonotypes between healthy human individuals. Study context: Three plates were used per donor for CD4 naive, three for CD4 memory, two for CD8 naive and one for CD8 memory.

The study's findings and limits: Rarefaction showed that sequencing of sorted subsets was incomplete (despite large depth).

The repertoire was sequenced with immunoSEQ multiplex PCR; TCRdb's copy has only in-frame clones and lacks some. The table records more than 2 million clones, approximately 95% of them present only once. As concerns this clone: The antigen remains unidentified. The same CDR3 is also encoded by other DNA sequences in this sample.

Between the trimmed V and J ends, which lost 1 base and 3 bases, there was a span of 7 bases. The CDR3 totals 13 residues. The germline V gene has CDR1 SGHAT and CDR2 FQNNGV. Source material: naive CD4+ T cells sorted from blood. Subset defined: CD45RA+ positively selected. This chain links TRBV11-2 with TRBJ2-7; D is perhaps TRBD2 (6 bases). The origin of this receptor is a man between 18 and 35 years old in good health. CDR3 DNA sequence: TGTGCCAGCAGCTTAGTGACTAGCTACGAGCAGTACTTC. It yields the protein CASSLVTSYEQYF.